Listed below are T cell receptor beta chains from one sample, sequenced in a study of T cell repertoires in cytomegalovirus infection. TCRdb redid the calling of the reads with MiXCR, one entry per CDR3 protein. The sample has about 300,000 distinct CDR3 sequences, about a quarter seen once; the top ten hold roughly 13%. Sequencing was carried out using PBMCs. The receptor source for this set is a human donor in good health (CMV status not recorded). Some clones in this sample may be carry-over from other donors' samples. Each CDR3 is given with its conserved first and last residue. The D gene is left open where the match is weak. Size tells how often a clone was seen (once, few, many) or the class of an expanded clone, and some rows leave it out.

v_gene	abundance	j_gene	d_gene	CDR3aa	CDR3nt
TRBV25-1	.	TRBJ2-1	.	CASSPLADNEQFF	TGTGCCAGCAGTCCCCTAGCTGACAATGAGCAGTTCTTC
TRBV7-9	few	TRBJ2-3	.	CASSLGHEATDTQYF	TGTGCCAGCAGCTTGGGCCACGAAGCCACAGATACGCAGTATTTT
TRBV7-2	many	TRBJ1-6	.	CASSSQMDLNSPLHF	TGTGCCAGCAGCTCCCAAATGGACCTTAATTCACCCCTCCACTTT
TRBV29-1	.	TRBJ2-1	.	CSTGGTDYNEQFF	TGCAGTACTGGGGGGACGGACTACAATGAGCAGTTCTTC
TRBV23-1	.	TRBJ2-4	.	CASSHTTDTLPKNIQYF	TGCGCCAGCAGTCACACCACGGACACGCTACCCAAAAACATTCAGTACTTC
TRBV7-2	many	TRBJ2-7	TRBD2	CASSFSGLADYEQYF	TGTGCCAGCAGCTTTTCTGGACTAGCGGACTACGAGCAGTACTTC
TRBV15	.	TRBJ2-1	TRBD2	CATSSDPSGGNNEQFF	TGTGCCACCAGCAGTGACCCTAGCGGGGGAAACAATGAGCAGTTCTTC
TRBV10-2	few	TRBJ2-3	.	CASSKRTASTDTQYF	TGCGCCAGCAGTAAACGGACAGCGAGCACAGATACGCAGTATTTT
TRBV7-2	.	TRBJ2-1	TRBD2	CASSLMGGRAGNEQFF	TGTGCCAGCAGTCTAATGGGCGGGAGGGCCGGGAATGAGCAGTTCTTC
TRBV14	few	TRBJ1-3	.	CASSHRDRTLGTIYF	TGTGCCAGCAGCCACCGGGACCGGACTTTAGGCACCATATATTTT
TRBV20-1	few	TRBJ2-7	TRBD2	CSASQETSGSYEQYF	TGCAGTGCTTCTCAGGAAACTAGCGGGAGTTACGAGCAGTACTTC
TRBV7-2	many	TRBJ2-7	.	CASSFEGIEQYF	TGTGCCAGCAGCTTCGAAGGGATCGAGCAGTACTTC
TRBV18	.	TRBJ2-4	.	CASSPVLNARAKNIQYF	TGTGCCAGCTCACCCGTGCTTAATGCCAGAGCCAAAAACATTCAGTACTTC
TRBV20-1	.	TRBJ2-7	TRBD2	CSAPSPSSGGGEYF	TGCAGTGCTCCCTCCCCTTCTAGCGGGGGGGGCGAGTACTTC
TRBV15	few	TRBJ1-5	TRBD1	CATSREGRGLNQPQHF	TGTGCCACCAGCAGAGAAGGCAGGGGGCTTAATCAGCCCCAGCATTTT
TRBV6-2/TRBV6-3	few	TRBJ2-5	TRBD2	CASRASGSLETQYF	TGTGCCAGCAGGGCTAGCGGGAGTTTGGAGACCCAGTACTTC
TRBV6-1	many	TRBJ1-5	TRBD1	CASTRGQGVNQPQHF	TGTGCCAGCACCCGAGGACAGGGAGTCAATCAGCCCCAGCATTTT
TRBV29-1	.	TRBJ1-5	TRBD1	CSVEIPGGSGNQPQHF	TGCAGCGTTGAGATACCAGGGGGCTCTGGCAATCAGCCCCAGCATTTT
TRBV4-2	few	TRBJ2-3	.	CASSQVNRRADTQYF	TGTGCCAGCAGCCAAGTTAACCGGCGGGCCGATACGCAGTATTTT
TRBV7-3	many	TRBJ2-2	TRBD1	CASSKTGANTGELFF	TGTGCCAGCAGTAAGACAGGGGCGAACACCGGGGAGCTGTTTTTT
TRBV20-1	few	TRBJ2-5	TRBD2	CSAATSGLAGSPQYF	TGCAGTGCTGCTACCTCGGGACTAGCGGGGTCCCCCCAGTACTTC
TRBV4-1	many	TRBJ2-1	TRBD1	CASSRQTGSSYNEQFF	TGCGCCAGCAGCCGTCAGACAGGGAGCTCCTACAATGAGCAGTTCTTC
TRBV7-9	.	TRBJ2-1	TRBD1	CASSLGQGPHNEQFF	TGTGCCAGCAGCTTGGGACAGGGCCCCCACAATGAGCAGTTCTTC
TRBV2	many	TRBJ2-1	TRBD1	CASSGDRQFF	TGTGCCAGCAGCGGGGACAGACAGTTCTTC
TRBV7-3	.	TRBJ2-2	.	CASSLPPYGELFF	TGTGCCAGCAGCTTACCCCCCTACGGGGAGCTGTTTTTT
TRBV7-9	many	TRBJ2-5	.	CASSLVVGGVRRRNKETQYF	TGTGCCAGCAGCTTAGTTGTCGGCGGGGTCCGACGCCGAAACAAAGAGACCCAGTACTTC
TRBV4-3	.	TRBJ2-7	.	CASSQGWAGGYYEQYF	TGCGCCAGCAGCCAAGGGTGGGCAGGGGGGTACTACGAGCAGTACTTC
TRBV7-8	many	TRBJ1-1	.	CASSLEMNTEAFF	TGTGCCAGCAGCTTGGAGATGAACACTGAAGCTTTCTTT
TRBV7-9	few	TRBJ2-5	.	CASSLRALEETQYF	TGTGCCAGCAGCTTGCGGGCGCTGGAAGAGACCCAGTACTTC
TRBV9	few	TRBJ2-1	.	CASSTQGGMENEQFF	TGTGCCAGCAGCACACAAGGGGGGATGGAGAATGAGCAGTTCTTC
TRBV7-2	.	TRBJ2-3	TRBD2	CASSLQRDKQYF	TGTGCCAGCAGCTTACAGCGGGATAAGCAGTATTTT
TRBV7-9	many	TRBJ2-7	TRBD2	CASSPSGGGIHEQYF	TGTGCCAGCAGCCCTTCCGGGGGAGGGATCCACGAGCAGTACTTC
TRBV6-5	.	TRBJ1-2	.	CASRDGGGYTF	TGTGCCAGCAGGGACGGCGGTGGCTACACCTTC
TRBV28	few	TRBJ2-5	.	CASSLYSAQETQYF	TGTGCCAGCAGTTTATATTCAGCCCAAGAGACCCAGTACTTC
TRBV28	many	TRBJ1-1	.	CASSLEGRGTEAFF	TGTGCCAGCAGTTTAGAGGGCCGAGGAACTGAAGCTTTCTTT
TRBV19	few	TRBJ2-1	.	CASSISGRSSYNEQFF	TGTGCCAGTAGTATAAGTGGGCGGAGCTCCTACAATGAGCAGTTCTTC
TRBV9	.	TRBJ2-1	TRBD1	CASSVAPGQGPYNEQFF	TGTGCCAGCAGCGTAGCCCCGGGACAGGGTCCCTACAATGAGCAGTTCTTC
TRBV7-2	many	TRBJ1-3	.	CASSLVDAGSGNTIYF	TGTGCCAGCAGCTTAGTAGACGCTGGCTCTGGAAACACCATATATTTT
TRBV29-1	.	TRBJ1-2	.	CSVAPPLKANYGYTF	TGCAGCGTTGCACCCCCCCTAAAGGCTAACTATGGCTACACCTTC
TRBV7-6	.	TRBJ1-4	TRBD1	CASSSQGSGEKLFF	TGTGCCAGCAGTTCACAGGGGAGTGGTGAAAAACTGTTTTTT
TRBV28	.	TRBJ1-1	.	CASSFPIYRDKLSAFF	TGTGCCAGCAGTTTCCCCATTTACCGGGACAAACTATCAGCTTTCTTT
TRBV28	once	TRBJ2-7	.	CASSLYAGEQYF	TGTGCCAGCTCCCTTTATGCGGGCGAGCAGTACTTC
TRBV5-1	.	TRBJ1-1	.	CASSLGTSGEAFF	TGCGCCAGCAGCTTGGGGACGTCGGGAGAAGCTTTCTTT
TRBV7-2	.	TRBJ2-7	.	CASSLGPSSSYEQYF	TGTGCCAGCAGCTTGGGGCCGAGCAGCTCCTACGAGCAGTACTTC
TRBV4-3	many	TRBJ1-2	.	CASSQDPGYYGYTF	TGCGCCAGCAGCCAAGACCCCGGGTACTATGGCTACACCTTC
TRBV4-3	few	TRBJ2-7	.	CASSQIDAHEQYF	TGCGCCAGCAGCCAAATAGACGCCCACGAGCAGTACTTC
TRBV28	.	TRBJ2-7	.	CASSLIDYEQYF	TGTGCCAGCAGTTTAATAGACTACGAGCAGTACTTC
TRBV10-3	once	TRBJ2-5	.	CAISGGPGETQYF	TGTGCCATCAGTGGGGGACCCGGGGAGACCCAGTACTTC
TRBV5-1	.	TRBJ1-4	TRBD1	CASSLQQGGEKLFF	TGCGCCAGCAGCTTGCAACAGGGGGGTGAAAAACTGTTTTTT
TRBV6-1	many	TRBJ2-7	TRBD1	CASNPQGASSYEQYF	TGTGCCAGCAATCCACAGGGGGCAAGCTCCTACGAGCAGTACTTC
TRBV7-2	many	TRBJ1-5	.	CASSYSGGNQPQHF	TGTGCCAGCAGCTACTCAGGAGGGAATCAGCCCCAGCATTTT
TRBV7-2	few	TRBJ2-7	.	CASSLVLGREYEQYF	TGTGCCAGCAGCTTAGTATTGGGCAGAGAGTACGAGCAGTACTTC
TRBV7-2	many	TRBJ1-1	TRBD1	CASSLGGQGWTEAFF	TGTGCCAGCAGCTTAGGTGGACAGGGATGGACTGAAGCTTTCTTT
TRBV28	many	TRBJ1-2	.	CASSSHAVTANYGYTF	TGTGCCAGCAGTTCACACGCTGTTACAGCTAACTATGGCTACACCTTC
TRBV29-1	.	TRBJ2-3	.	CSVAAPPDTQYF	TGCAGCGTGGCGGCGCCCCCAGATACGCAGTATTTT
TRBV2	.	TRBJ2-7	.	CASSEVKREQYF	TGTGCCAGCAGTGAAGTGAAGCGCGAGCAGTACTTC
TRBV28	few	TRBJ1-5	TRBD1	CASSPGQGDQPQHF	TGTGCCAGCAGTCCCGGACAGGGAGATCAGCCCCAGCATTTT
TRBV9	.	TRBJ2-2	.	CASSSDYTGELFF	TGTGCCAGCAGCTCAGATTACACCGGGGAGCTGTTTTTT